Each of the 9 T cell receptor beta chains below was sequenced from the same sample in a study of T cell repertoires in cytomegalovirus infection. TCRdb reprocessed the reads with MiXCR, giving one entry per CDR3 protein. Altogether hundreds of thousands of distinct CDR3 sequences are present, roughly a tenth being singletons, with the ten largest covering less than 3%. The sample taken for sequencing was PBMCs. The receptor source for this set is a human donor in good health (CMV status not recorded). Some clones in this sample may be carry-over from other donors' samples.

Of note for this clonotype: A much larger clone lies one base from this, so it may be a read error. The CDR3 is CSTRVVLENIQYF. Here the CDR3 DNA reads TGCAGTACTAGAGTGGTCTTAGAAAACATTCAGTACTTC. The chain joins TRBV20-1 to TRBJ2-4, with D tentatively TRBD2 (5 bases). Per germline, CDR1 DFQATT and CDR2 SNEGSKA (reference sequence). This CDR3 is 13 amino acids long.

This clonotype was seen repeatedly, ten times or more. The rearrangement uses TRBV6-1 and TRBJ1-2; unclear D gene. CDR3 length equals 14 residues. Germline V gives CDR1 MNHNS, CDR2 SASEGT. Trimming pared 3 bases from V and 0 bases from J, leaving 8 bases between. The CDR3 sequence: CASSDLAPNYGYTF. Written as DNA, the CDR3 is TGTGCCAGCAGTGATTTGGCCCCTAACTATGGCTACACCTTC.

This clonotype was counted ten times or more. The chain is built from TRBV6-6 and TRBJ2-7; D gene uncertain. Germline V gene sequence: CDR1 MNHNY, CDR2 SVGAGI (reference sequence). V lost 2 bases, J lost 4 bases, and 9 bases lay in between. There are 13 residues in the CDR3. The CDR3 loop reads CASSYHGEYEQYV. CDR3 sequence (DNA): TGTGCCAGCAGTTACCATGGGGAATACGAGCAGTACGTC.

This chain links TRBV29-1 with TRBJ2-3; D gene ambiguous. This CDR3 has 13 residues. Germline V CDR1 and CDR2: SQVTM, ANQGSEA. CDR3 loop: CSVSGVVTDTQYF. CDR3 nucleotide sequence: TGCAGTGTTTCTGGAGTAGTCACAGATACGCAGTATTTT.

This clonotype was detected ten times or more. The gene calls are TRBV7-9 and TRBJ2-7; D is tentatively TRBD1 or TRBD2 (5 bases each). V gave up 5 bases and J gave up 5 bases, with 22 bases separating them. This CDR3 has 16 residues. Per germline, CDR1 SEHNR and CDR2 FQNEAQ (reference sequence). CDR3 in amino acids: CASSEPPPPWDHEQYV. Here the CDR3 DNA reads TGTGCCAGCAGCGAGCCGCCGCCCCCTTGGGACCACGAGCAGTACGTC.

This clonotype has only a few counts. This sequence joins TRBV5-6 and TRBJ2-4, with D maybe TRBD2 (5 bases). This CDR3 is 14 amino acids long. The germline gives CDR1 SGHDT, CDR2 YYEEEE. V shed 4 bases and J shed 3 bases, with 11 bases lying between them. This CDR3 is CASSRGIGKNIQYF. DNA for the CDR3: TGTGCCAGCAGCCGAGGGATTGGCAAAAACATTCAGTACTTC.

This clonotype was seen ten or more times. The genes are TRBV20-1 and TRBJ1-6; D is possibly TRBD1 (5 bases). V dropped 5 bases and J dropped 10 bases, with 12 bases sitting between them. This CDR3 spans 12 amino acids. Germline V gene data show CDR1 as DFQATT and CDR2 as SNEGSKA (reference sequence). CDR3 bases: TGCAGTGCTTCTGGGGGTGGGTCACCCCTCCACTTT. It is translated as CSASGGGSPLHF.

V and J are TRBV7-2 and TRBJ1-4, with 11 positions matching TRBD1. V lost 5 bases to trimming and J lost 4 bases; unmatched junction nucleotides: 9. The CDR3 has 17 amino acids. The germline CDR1 and CDR2 sequences are SGHTA and FQGNSA. CDR3 residues: CASSPWTGGTFNEKLFF. CDR3 in DNA: TGTGCCAGCAGCCCCTGGACAGGGGGCACTTTTAATGAAAAACTGTTTTTT.

There are many counts of this clonotype. V gene TRBV29-1 combines with J gene TRBJ2-5, with 7 positions matching TRBD2. Per the germline V gene, CDR1 is SQVTM and CDR2 is ANQGSEA. The CDR3 totals 14 residues. CDR3 protein: CGWSQRGEVETQYF. CDR3 bases: TGCGGATGGTCCCAGCGGGGCGAGGTAGAGACCCAGTACTTC.